The 28 T cell receptor beta chains presented below share a single source sample, sequenced in a study of Graves' ophthalmopathy and Graves' hyperthyroidism. Amplification from RNA transcripts yielded the TCR beta CDR3 regions. A first-round RT-PCR used HTBI primers, followed by a second-round multiplex PCR. TCRdb reprocessed the multiplex PCR reads via MiXCR and lists one record per CDR3 protein. The repertoire consists of around 1.1 million distinct CDR3 sequences, with around a third occurring once and the leading ten covering over 8.5%. The sequenced sample consisted of peripheral blood or thyroid tissue (not recorded which). These receptor sequences come from an adult man with Graves' hyperthyroidism.

This clonotype came up a few times. CDR3 coding DNA: TGTGCCAGCAGCCCCGGGGGGGGGGAAGCAACCTACGAGCAGTACTTC. This encodes CASSPGGGEATYEQYF. The chain employs TRBV9 and TRBJ2-7, with TRBD2 matching 8 bases. The CDR3 runs 16 residues. Trimming at V came to 4 bases and at J to 2 bases, leaving 11 bases not matched to a gene. Germline loops: CDR1 SGDLS, CDR2 YYNGEE.

This clonotype was recorded many times. The genes are TRBV5-1 and TRBJ2-5; D might be TRBD2 (5 bases). V lost 0 bases and J 4 bases, leaving 13 bases between the germline ends. The CDR3 consists of 15 residues. Germline CDR1 SGHRS, CDR2 YFSETQ. CDR3 nucleotides: TGCGCCAGCAGCTTGGGGGGTCCGGCGGGAGAGACCCAGTACTTC. It yields the protein CASSLGGPAGETQYF.

Comments on this clonotype: Since a much larger clone is just one base distant, this may be a read error. The J gene is TRBJ1-2, the V gene TRBV5-1; TRBD1 matches 8 bases. This CDR3 spans 14 amino acids. The V segment lost 5 bases and the J segment 7 bases; nucleotides outside the gene matches: 10. Germline assignment: CDR1 SGHRS and CDR2 YFSETQ. CDR3: CASRPQGAASGYTF. For the CDR3, the DNA is TGCGCCAGCAGGCCCCAGGGGGCAGCGTCTGGCTACACCTTC.

Regarding this clonotype: A much more abundant neighbour one base away suggests this may be a read error. This chain links TRBV7-9 with TRBJ2-7; D is unresolved. Judging by the DNA end, TRBJ2-5 fits better; the J call may be wrong. Looked up from germline, CDR1 is SEHNR and CDR2 is FQNEAQ (reference sequence). The CDR3 covers 12 residues. CDR3 bases: TGTGCCGGCAGCTTATTACCCGAGACCCAGTACTTC. Translating it yields CAGSLLPETQYF.

Turning to this clonotype: The junction shows a germline mismatch at one end, possibly a read error. The CDR3 region has the DNA TGCGCCAGCAGTCCACGCGGAGGGTCTTTAGTACAAGAGATCCAGTACTTC. Its translation: CASSPRGGSLVQEIQYF. The chain couples TRBV7-2 to TRBJ2-5; D possibly corresponds to TRBD2 (6 bases). In germline, CDR1 is SGHTA, CDR2 FQGNSA. The CDR3 is 17 amino acids.

On this clonotype itself: This clone may be a read error of a much larger clone one base away. V usage is TRBV7-2 and J usage is TRBJ1-5, with TRBD1 identical over 7 bases. The CDR3 loop spans 14 amino acids. Germline V gene sequence: CDR1 SGHTA, CDR2 FQGNSA. The CDR3 protein is CGSTDPDRAQPQHF. Written as DNA, the CDR3 is TGTGGCAGCACCGACCCCGACAGGGCTCAGCCCCAGCATTTT.

This clonotype was counted ten times or more. The chain uses TRBV10-2 and TRBJ2-7, with TRBD1 matching over 8 bases. The CDR3 runs 12 residues. The V and J ends lost 8 bases and 2 bases, in that order; junction bases with no gene match: 2. Germline V gene data show CDR1 as WSHSY and CDR2 as SAAADI. CDR3 DNA: TGCGCCAGCGGGACAGGACCCTACGAGCAGTACTTC. It yields the protein CASGTGPYEQYF.

The gene calls are TRBV7-9 and TRBJ2-6; 10 nucleotides align to TRBD2. V lost 7 bases to trimming and J lost 3 bases; unmatched junction nucleotides: 9. CDR1 and CDR2 (germline): SEHNR, FQNEAQ (reference sequence). This CDR3 contains 17 residues. The CDR3 DNA is TGTGCCAGCACCTCTGGGCTAGCGGGAGTTGGGGCCAACGTCCTGACTTTC. It is translated as CASTSGLAGVGANVLTF.

This clonotype showed up many times. The rearrangement uses TRBV5-1 and TRBJ1-6; 9 nucleotides line up with TRBD1. Trimming removed 2 bases from V and 9 bases from J; junction bases left unmatched: 6. Germline V gene lookup returns CDR1 SGHRS and CDR2 YFSETQ. The CDR3 has 15 amino acids. The CDR3 DNA sequence: TGCGCCAGCAGCTTCCGGACAGGGGATCTTTCACCCCTCCACTTT. Translation: CASSFRTGDLSPLHF. Variable domain in full (rest from reference TRBV5-1 and TRBJ1-6): KAGVTQTPRYLIKTRGQQVTLSCSPISGHRSVSWYQQTPGQGLQFLFEYFSETQRNKGNFPGRFSGRQFSNSRSEMNVSTLELGDSALYLCASSFRTGDLSPLHFGNGTRLTVT.

The chain recombines TRBV7-6 with TRBJ1-4; 7 bases are a match to TRBD1. Germline V CDR1 and CDR2: SGHVS, FNYEAQ. This CDR3 spans 14 amino acids. V lost 5 bases to trimming and J lost 5 bases; unmatched junction nucleotides: 5. Here the CDR3 DNA reads TGTGCCAGCAGCCGGGACAGCCTGAATGAAAAACTGTTTTTT. Its protein product is CASSRDSLNEKLFF.

This clonotype appeared a single time. The chain is built from TRBV11-2 and TRBJ2-7; possibly TRBD1 for D (6 bases). Deletions cut 3 bases from V and 2 bases from J, with 14 bases between. The CDR3 spans 15 residues. Germline V gene sequence: CDR1 SGHAT, CDR2 FQNNGV. The CDR3 DNA sequence: TGTGCCAGCAGCTTCACAGGGTTTATGGCCTACGAGCAGTACTTC. Protein sequence: CASSFTGFMAYEQYF.

V is TRBV2 and J is TRBJ2-6; TRBD1 agrees at 8 bases. CDR1 is SNHLY and CDR2 is FYNNEI in the germline V gene. The CDR3 totals 15 residues. The V segment lost 6 bases and the J segment 4 bases; nucleotides outside the gene matches: 5. The CDR3 region is CASRRTGTGANVLTF. CDR3 bases: TGTGCCAGCAGAAGGACAGGGACCGGGGCCAACGTCCTGACTTTC.

At least ten counts were recorded for this clonotype. CDR3 nucleotides: TGCAGCTCGGACAGGGGTGGCTACACCTTC. Residues: CSSDRGGYTF. The rearrangement uses TRBV29-1 and TRBJ1-2; TRBD1 matches at 9 bases. CDR1 SQVTM and CDR2 ANQGSEA come from the germline V gene. The CDR3 has 10 residues. J gave up 7 bases and V 8 bases, and 2 bases lay outside the gene matches. Filled out from reference TRBV29-1 and TRBJ1-2, the complete variable domain reads SAVISQKPSRDICQRGTSLTIQCQVDSQVTMMFWYRQQPGQSLTLIATANQGSEATYESGFVIDKFPISRPNLTFSTLTVSNMSPEDSSIYLCSSDRGGYTFGSGTRLTVV.

The chain carries TRBV2 and TRBJ1-5; TRBD1 agrees at 8 bases. The CDR3 runs 15 residues. The V gene end was trimmed by 4 bases and the J gene end by 6 bases; junction bases not matched to a gene: 8. Germline V gene lookup returns CDR1 SNHLY and CDR2 FYNNEI. CDR3: CASSVGQGSTQPQHF. For the CDR3, the DNA is TGTGCCAGCAGTGTCGGACAGGGTTCTACTCAGCCCCAGCATTTT.

Comments on this clonotype: One base away lies a much larger clone, so this may be a sequencing read error. V is TRBV7-8 and J is TRBJ2-5; no clear D. Germline lookup yields CDR1 SGHVS and CDR2 FQNEAQ. The CDR3 has 13 amino acids. Trimming took off 5 bases at V and 2 bases at J, with 9 bases between the two ends. The CDR3 nucleotides read TGTGCCAGCAGCCCAGTGTTTCAAGAGACCCAGTACTTC. Protein sequence: CASSPVFQETQYF.

This clonotype was observed a few times. A much larger clonotype is one base distant, so this may be a read error. CDR3 DNA: TGTGCCAGCAGCTTTGCCCAAACGGAGACCCAGTACTTC. Its translation: CASSFAQTETQYF. V gene TRBV7-9 combines with J gene TRBJ2-5; D is uncertain. CDR3 length equals 13 residues. V was pared by 3 bases and J by 5 bases, with 10 bases between. Germline assignment: CDR1 SEHNR and CDR2 FQNEAQ (reference sequence).

This clonotype was seen repeatedly, ten times or more. The V gene is TRBV9, the J gene TRBJ2-7, with D perhaps given as TRBD1 or TRBD2 (5 bases each). V lost 7 bases and J 2 bases, leaving 16 bases between the germline ends. This CDR3 spans 14 amino acids. The germline V gene has CDR1 SGDLS and CDR2 YYNGEE. The CDR3 protein is CASGKGPLPYEQYF. The CDR3 DNA reads TGTGCCAGCGGAAAGGGACCCCTCCCCTACGAGCAGTACTTC.

The V and J genes are TRBV4-2 and TRBJ2-5; 8 bases line up with TRBD2. The CDR3 consists of 14 residues. With V trimmed by 5 bases and J by 5 bases, 7 bases remained unmatched. Germline V gene lookup returns CDR1 LGHNA and CDR2 YNFKEQ. The CDR3 DNA reads TGTGCCAGCAGCTTTGAGCGGGAGAGGGAGACCCAGTACTTC. Translation gives CASSFERERETQYF.

This chain connects TRBV6-2 or TRBV6-3 to TRBJ1-5; D unclear. The germline V gene has CDR1 MNHEY and CDR2 SVGEGT. The CDR3 length is 12 residues. Trimming pared 6 bases from V and 7 bases from J, leaving 10 bases between. CDR3 sequence: CASSNYGQPQHF. CDR3 nucleotides: TGTGCCAGCAGCAACTACGGACAGCCCCAGCATTTT.

In nucleotides, the CDR3 is TGTGCCAGCAGCTTAGATCCGGGAGTCTACAATGAGCAGTTCTTC. It specifies CASSLDPGVYNEQFF. The chain recombines TRBV11-2 with TRBJ2-7; D is perhaps TRBD2 (6 bases). Judging by the DNA end, TRBJ2-1 fits better; the J call may be wrong. CDR3 length: 15 residues. The germline gives CDR1 SGHAT, CDR2 FQNNGV.

In its sample, this clonotype was seen a few times. The chain joins TRBV19 to TRBJ2-5; TRBD1 is a possible D gene (6 bases). This CDR3 contains 15 residues. V lost 4 bases and J lost 1, with 13 bases in between. Per germline, CDR1 LNHDA and CDR2 SQIVND (reference sequence). The CDR3 DNA is TGTGCCAGTAGTAGGGGGCCACATCCCCAAGAGACCCAGTACTTC. This gives the protein CASSRGPHPQETQYF.

This rearrangement joins TRBV2 to TRBJ1-1; D is unclear. The germline V and J ends were trimmed by 5 bases and 10 bases, with 11 bases remaining between them. Germline-derived CDR1 and CDR2 are SNHLY and FYNNEI. The CDR3 has 11 amino acids. CDR3: CASSRAVGAFF. DNA of the CDR3: TGTGCCAGCAGTCGGGCCGTGGGAGCTTTCTTT.

This chain joins TRBV5-1 and TRBJ2-7; TRBD1 aligns across 11 bases. V was clipped by 2 bases and J by 3 bases; unmatched bases: 4. Germline V gene data show CDR1 as SGHRS and CDR2 as YFSETQ. This CDR3 region has 15 residues. CDR3 region: CASSLGQGAVYEQYF. CDR3 in DNA: TGCGCCAGCAGCTTAGGACAGGGGGCGGTCTACGAGCAGTACTTC.

This clonotype was seen a few times. This chain uses TRBV27 with TRBJ2-5; no firm D call. The CDR3 spans 15 residues. V was pared by 2 bases and J by 3 bases, with 13 bases between. Germline CDR1 MNHEY, CDR2 SMNVEV (reference sequence). The CDR3 DNA follows: TGTGCCAGCAGTTTAGGAATTCAACCCAAAGAGACCCAGTACTTC. Translated, it gives CASSLGIQPKETQYF.

About this clonotype: A much bigger clone sits one base away, suggesting this may be a read error. The chain couples TRBV10-3 to TRBJ1-1, with 7 bases identical to TRBD1. The CDR3 runs to 12 residues. After removal of 6 bases from V and 11 bases from J, the junction contained 9 bases not matched to a gene. CDR1 is ENHRY and CDR2 is SYGVKD in the germline V gene. In DNA, the CDR3 is TGTGCCATCAGACCTCCAACAGGGGCGGCTTTCTTT. It yields the protein CAIRPPTGAAFF.

This clonotype was seen at least ten times. The gene calls are TRBV4-1 and TRBJ2-7, with D perhaps being TRBD1 or TRBD2 (6 bases each). CDR1 MGHRA and CDR2 YSYEKL come from the germline V gene. V shed 0 bases and J shed 2 bases, with 11 bases lying between them. The CDR3 sequence is 15 residues long. CDR3 DNA: TGCGCCAGCAGCCAAGATACCGGGGGCCCCTACGAGCAGTACTTC. Translation gives CASSQDTGGPYEQYF.

This clonotype was observed many times. The chain joins TRBV7-8 to TRBJ2-6, with 8 bases lining up with TRBD1. The germline V gene has CDR1 SGHVS and CDR2 FQNEAQ. J gave up 0 bases and V 5 bases, and 12 bases lay outside the gene matches. The CDR3 has 19 amino acids. The CDR3 DNA sequence: TGTGCCAGCAGCCTAGGTTACAGGGGGACCGGCTCTGGGGCCAACGTCCTGACTTTC. Its protein product is CASSLGYRGTGSGANVLTF.

This clonotype occurred many times. CDR3 region: CASSGTSGGRETQYF. The CDR3 nucleotides read TGTGCCAGCAGCGGGACTAGCGGGGGGAGGGAGACCCAGTACTTC. This chain uses TRBV7-9 with TRBJ2-5; TRBD2 aligns across 15 bases. After removal of 5 bases from V and 5 bases from J, the junction contained 3 bases not matched to a gene. CDR1 is SEHNR, CDR2 FQNEAQ, per germline (reference sequence). The CDR3 consists of 15 residues.